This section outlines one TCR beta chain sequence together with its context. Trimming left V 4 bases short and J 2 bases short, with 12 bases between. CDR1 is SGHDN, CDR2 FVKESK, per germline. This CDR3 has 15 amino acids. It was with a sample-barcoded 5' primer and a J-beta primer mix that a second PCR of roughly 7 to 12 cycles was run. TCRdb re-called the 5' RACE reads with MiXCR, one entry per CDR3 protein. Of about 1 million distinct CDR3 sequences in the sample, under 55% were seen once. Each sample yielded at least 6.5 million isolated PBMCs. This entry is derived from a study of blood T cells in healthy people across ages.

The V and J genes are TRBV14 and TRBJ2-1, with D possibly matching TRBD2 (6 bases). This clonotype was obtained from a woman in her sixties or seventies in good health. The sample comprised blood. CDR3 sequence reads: CASSLGAGTYNEQFF. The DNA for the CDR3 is TGTGCCAGCAGCCTAGGCGCGGGAACCTACAATGAGCAGTTCTTC.